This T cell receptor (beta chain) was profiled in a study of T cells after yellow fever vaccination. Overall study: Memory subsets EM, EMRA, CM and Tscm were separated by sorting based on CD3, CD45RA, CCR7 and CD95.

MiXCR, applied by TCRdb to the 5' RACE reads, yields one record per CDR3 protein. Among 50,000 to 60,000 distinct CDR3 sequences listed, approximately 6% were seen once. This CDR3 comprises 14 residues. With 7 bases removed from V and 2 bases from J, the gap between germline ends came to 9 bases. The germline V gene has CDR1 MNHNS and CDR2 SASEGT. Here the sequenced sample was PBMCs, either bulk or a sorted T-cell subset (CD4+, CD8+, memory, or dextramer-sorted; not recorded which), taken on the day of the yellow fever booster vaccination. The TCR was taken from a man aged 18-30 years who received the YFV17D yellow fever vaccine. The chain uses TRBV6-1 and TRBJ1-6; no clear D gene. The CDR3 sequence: CASTSWAYNSPLHF. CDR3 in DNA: TGTGCCAGCACCTCTTGGGCCTATAATTCACCCCTCCACTTT.